The 26 T cell receptor beta chains below were found in one sample sequenced in a study of CD8 T cells in ankylosing spondylitis. TCRdb reprocessed the 5' RACE reads via MiXCR and lists one record per CDR3 protein. Found here are under 170,000 distinct CDR3 sequences, more than 40% of them singletons; the top ten hold around 15%. Sequenced sample: synovial fluid, either unsorted or a sorted T cell fraction (not recorded which). The receptor source for this set is a male donor with ankylosing spondylitis.

V gene TRBV20-1 combines with J gene TRBJ2-4; no reliable D call. The CDR3 has 15 residues. V lost 4 bases to trimming and J lost 1 base, with 14 bases between them. CDR1 is DFQATT and CDR2 is SNEGSKA in the germline V gene (reference sequence). The DNA of the CDR3 is TGCAGTGCTAAAAGACAAATAGGCGCCAAAAACATTCAGTACTTC. This sequence encodes CSAKRQIGAKNIQYF.

This clonotype was seen more than once but under ten times. The CDR3 sequence: CSARVGGDPSNYGYTF. The CDR3 DNA reads as TGCAGTGCTAGAGTTGGGGGTGACCCTTCTAACTATGGCTACACCTTC. The chain combines TRBV20-1 with TRBJ1-2; possibly TRBD1 for D (5 bases). The CDR3 contains 16 residues. Germline V gene data show CDR1 as DFQATT and CDR2 as SNEGSKA (reference sequence). Trimming removed 1 base from V and 0 bases from J, with 15 bases in between.

CDR3 region: CASATGTSSNEQFF. As DNA, the CDR3 is TGTGCCAGCGCAACCGGGACTAGCTCTAATGAGCAGTTCTTC. This chain joins TRBV6-2 or TRBV6-3 and TRBJ2-1; 9 bases line up with TRBD2. The CDR3 runs to 14 residues. Germline CDR1 is MNHEY and CDR2 is SVGEGT. V lost 8 bases and J lost 7; bases outside the gene matches: 9.

The chain couples TRBV11-2 to TRBJ2-2; 8 nucleotides agree with TRBD1. Germline V gives CDR1 SGHAT, CDR2 FQNNGV. The CDR3 has 14 residues. Unmatched junction bases numbered 8, after V lost 7 bases and J lost 7 bases. The DNA of the CDR3 is TGTGCCAGCACGGAAACAGGGGGGCACGGGGAGCTGTTTTTT. Residues: CASTETGGHGELFF.

V and J are TRBV6-5 and TRBJ1-1; D uncertain. With 0 bases removed from V and 0 bases from J, the gap between germline ends came to 17 bases. Germline CDR1 and CDR2: MNHEY and SVGAGI. This CDR3 comprises 18 residues. The CDR3 DNA reads as TGTGCCAGCAGTTACTCGAATGGTCCAGGACTAATGAACACTGAAGCTTTCTTT. This codes for CASSYSNGPGLMNTEAFF.

As DNA, the CDR3 is TGTGCCAGCAGTTCCGAAGTTCGTACGCAGTATTTT. Residues: CASSSEVRTQYF. The chain combines TRBV6-2 or TRBV6-3 with TRBJ2-3; no reliable D call. The CDR3 is 12 amino acids. V was clipped by 4 bases and J by 8 bases, with 10 bases between them. Germline V gene lookup returns CDR1 MNHEY and CDR2 SVGEGT.

This clonotype was seen only a few times. The V and J genes are TRBV12-3 or TRBV12-4 and TRBJ2-1; D may be TRBD1 (5 bases). V gave up 6 bases and J gave up 6 bases, with 9 bases separating them. There are 12 residues in the CDR3. In DNA, the CDR3 is TGTGCCAGCAGCAGGGAAGTCAATGAGCAGTTCTTC. Its protein product is CASSREVNEQFF.

Only a few counts were recorded for this clonotype. The chain combines TRBV9 with TRBJ2-5, with D possibly being TRBD1 or TRBD2 (5 bases each). V was pared by 4 bases and J by 1 base, with 11 bases between. Looked up from germline, CDR1 is SGDLS and CDR2 is YYNGEE. The CDR3 covers 14 residues. CDR3 amino acids: CASSPSGTQETQYF. CDR3 coding DNA: TGTGCCAGCAGCCCCTCAGGGACCCAAGAGACCCAGTACTTC.

V gene TRBV15 combines with J gene TRBJ2-7; D gene unclear. The V and J ends lost 2 bases and 7 bases respectively, with 12 bases between them. Germline V gene sequence: CDR1 LNHNV, CDR2 YYDKDF (reference sequence). The CDR3 has 13 amino acids. DNA of the CDR3: TGTGCCACCAGCAGACGCCACTTCCGAGAGCAGTACTTC. Residues: CATSRRHFREQYF.

Only a few counts were recorded for this clonotype. The rearrangement links TRBV4-3 to TRBJ2-7; D is perhaps TRBD1 (6 bases). This CDR3 has 16 amino acids. V was trimmed by 0 bases and J by 6 bases, leaving 18 bases between them. From germline, CDR1 is LGHNA and CDR2 YSLEER. The chain's CDR3 is CASSQEEHPSRGEQYF. CDR3 nucleotide sequence: TGCGCCAGCAGCCAAGAGGAGCATCCTAGCAGGGGCGAGCAGTACTTC.

This clonotype was observed many times. V usage is TRBV10-3 and J usage is TRBJ2-1, with 10 bases lining up with TRBD2. J gave up 6 bases and V 0 bases, and 5 bases lay outside the gene matches. This CDR3 contains 16 residues. The V gene's germline CDR1 is ENHRY and CDR2 SYGVKD. As DNA, the CDR3 is TGTGCCATCAGTGAGTCGGTCACTAGCGGGGCCAATGAGCAGTTCTTC. Residues: CAISESVTSGANEQFF.

This clonotype was counted a few times. The chain uses TRBV29-1 and TRBJ2-7; 11 positions match TRBD2. CDR3 length: 14 amino acids. V was pared by 7 bases and J by 5 bases, with 10 bases of the junction left unmatched. Germline values: CDR1 SQVTM, CDR2 ANQGSEA. The CDR3 coding sequence is TGCAGCGCACTAGCGGGAGTAAGTGGTAACGAGCAGTACTTC. Amino acid sequence: CSALAGVSGNEQYF.

The rearrangement links TRBV28 to TRBJ2-1; 10 bases are a match to TRBD2. This CDR3 is 14 amino acids long. V was clipped by 5 bases and J by 5 bases; unmatched bases: 3. Looked up from germline, CDR1 is MDHEN and CDR2 is SYDVKM. The CDR3 coding sequence is TGTGCCAGCAGTCTAGCGGGGGTAGACAATGAGCAGTTCTTC. This codes for CASSLAGVDNEQFF. Full variable domain (rest looked up from reference TRBV28 and TRBJ2-1): DVKVTQSSRYLVKRTGEKVFLECVQDMDHENMFWYRQDPGLGLRLIYFSYDVKMKEKGDIPEGYSVSREKKERFSLILESASTNQTSMYLCASSLAGVDNEQFFGPGTRLTVL.

The rearrangement joins TRBV7-9 to TRBJ1-1, with D possibly being TRBD1 (5 bases). The CDR3 length is 13 residues. The germline V gene encodes CDR1 SEHNR and CDR2 FQNEAQ (reference sequence). Trimming shortened V by 5 bases and J by 3 bases, and 10 bases separated the two germline ends. DNA for the CDR3: TGTGCCAGCAGCGCATCAGGGTACACTGAAGCTTTCTTT. Amino acid sequence: CASSASGYTEAFF.

This clonotype was seen a handful of times. J is TRBJ2-1 and V is TRBV6-1, with 12 nucleotides matching TRBD2. The CDR3 has 14 residues. Germline CDR1 MNHNS, CDR2 SASEGT. V gave up 8 bases and J gave up 6 bases; unmatched junction bases: 5. CDR3 amino acids: CASGRLAGVNEQFF. The CDR3 region has the DNA TGTGCCAGCGGCAGACTAGCGGGAGTCAATGAGCAGTTCTTC.

The gene calls are TRBV28 and TRBJ2-1; TRBD1 is a possible D gene (5 bases). Trimming stripped 3 bases from V and 1 base from J, with 19 bases between. The CDR3 has 18 amino acids. The germline gives CDR1 MDHEN, CDR2 SYDVKM. As DNA, the CDR3 is TGTGCCAGCAGTTTTAGGTACATGGGGCACCCGTCCTACAATGAGCAGTTCTTC. This translates into CASSFRYMGHPSYNEQFF.

The rearrangement links TRBV20-1 to TRBJ2-1; 9 bases match TRBD2. With 1 base clipped from V and 7 bases from J, the junction kept 2 bases outside the gene matches. Germline CDR1 and CDR2: DFQATT and SNEGSKA (reference sequence). CDR3 length: 13 amino acids. CDR3 sequence reads: CSARGGRVNEQFF. CDR3 DNA: TGCAGTGCTAGAGGCGGGAGGGTGAATGAGCAGTTCTTC.

This clonotype was counted ten times or more. The rearrangement links TRBV6-1 to TRBJ2-2, with 7 nucleotides matching TRBD1. The CDR3 is made up of 14 amino acids. In germline, CDR1 is MNHNS, CDR2 SASEGT. The trim removed 5 bases at V and 7 bases at J, leaving 7 bases unmatched. In nucleotides, the CDR3 is TGTGCCAGCAGTATGACAGGGAGCGGCGGGGAGCTGTTTTTT. Translation: CASSMTGSGGELFF.

This sequence joins TRBV9 and TRBJ2-1; D call uncertain. Germline lookup yields CDR1 SGDLS and CDR2 YYNGEE. This CDR3 is built from 15 residues. Deletions cut 2 bases from V and 2 bases from J, with 11 bases between. The CDR3 DNA follows: TGTGCCAGCAGCGTGGATGGGGTCCCCTACAATGAGCAGTTCTTC. Translation gives CASSVDGVPYNEQFF.

J is TRBJ1-1 and V is TRBV24-1, with 7 nucleotides matching TRBD1. This CDR3 is 20 amino acids long. Losses at the gene ends were 1 base for V and 5 bases for J; bases not matched to a gene: 21. CDR1 is KGHDR and CDR2 is SFDVKD in the germline V gene. The CDR3 DNA is TGTGCCACCAGTGATTTAATTCACGTTCGTAAAACAGGGGCGGGAACTGAAGCTTTCTTT. This translates into CATSDLIHVRKTGAGTEAFF.

The chain is built from TRBV29-1 and TRBJ2-1, with no clear D. The CDR3 loop spans 17 amino acids. V dropped 2 bases and J dropped 0 bases, with 17 bases sitting between them. Germline-derived CDR1 and CDR2 are SQVTM and ANQGSEA. The DNA for the CDR3 is TGCAGCGTTGAACTCGGCAGATCTTATAGCTCCTACAATGAGCAGTTCTTC. It codes for CSVELGRSYSSYNEQFF.

The chain has TRBV9 and TRBJ1-1, with D possibly TRBD1 on 5 matching bases. The CDR3 has 14 residues. With 3 bases removed from V and 3 bases from J, the gap between germline ends came to 12 bases. The V gene's germline CDR1 is SGDLS and CDR2 YYNGEE. Here the CDR3 DNA reads TGTGCCAGCAGCGCGGGGGACGGGTACACTGAAGCTTTCTTT. Protein: CASSAGDGYTEAFF. The whole variable domain, remainder taken from reference TRBV9 and TRBJ1-1, is DSGVTQTPKHLITATGQRVTLRCSPRSGDLSVYWYQQSLDQGLQFLIQYYNGEERAKGNILERFSAQQFPDLHSELNLSSLELGDSALYFCASSAGDGYTEAFFGQGTRLTVV.

This chain joins TRBV11-3 and TRBJ2-7; D might be TRBD2 (7 bases). V was pared by 5 bases and J by 5 bases, with 19 bases between. The germline V gene encodes CDR1 SGHNT and CDR2 YENEEA. The CDR3 consists of 15 residues. The CDR3 protein is CASSDRRGGLDEQYF. For the CDR3, the DNA is TGTGCCAGCAGCGACAGGAGGGGAGGGTTGGACGAGCAGTACTTC.

The chain is built from TRBV12-3 or TRBV12-4 and TRBJ1-5; possible D gene TRBD1, 6 bases. This CDR3 has 16 residues. V lost 5 bases, J lost 5 bases, and 19 bases lay in between. The CDR3 sequence is CASSTLWPQGDQPQHF. CDR3 bases: TGTGCCAGCAGTACCCTTTGGCCACAGGGAGATCAGCCCCAGCATTTT.

The rearrangement joins TRBV4-1 to TRBJ2-7; 7 bases fit TRBD1. Trimming cost V 2 bases and J 3 bases; bases outside gene matches: 4. Germline-derived CDR1 and CDR2 are MGHRA and YSYEKL. This CDR3 has 14 residues. As DNA, the CDR3 is TGCGCCAGCAGCCAATCGACAGGGTTCTACGAGCAGTACTTC. Its protein product is CASSQSTGFYEQYF.

The J gene is TRBJ2-1, the V gene TRBV4-1; possible D gene TRBD1, 6 bases. Germline CDR1 MGHRA, CDR2 YSYEKL. V lost 1 base and J lost 4, with 14 bases in between. CDR3 length: 16 residues. CDR3 region: CASSQGWQGIYNEQFF. In nucleotides, the CDR3 is TGCGCCAGCAGCCAAGGCTGGCAGGGGATTTACAATGAGCAGTTCTTC.